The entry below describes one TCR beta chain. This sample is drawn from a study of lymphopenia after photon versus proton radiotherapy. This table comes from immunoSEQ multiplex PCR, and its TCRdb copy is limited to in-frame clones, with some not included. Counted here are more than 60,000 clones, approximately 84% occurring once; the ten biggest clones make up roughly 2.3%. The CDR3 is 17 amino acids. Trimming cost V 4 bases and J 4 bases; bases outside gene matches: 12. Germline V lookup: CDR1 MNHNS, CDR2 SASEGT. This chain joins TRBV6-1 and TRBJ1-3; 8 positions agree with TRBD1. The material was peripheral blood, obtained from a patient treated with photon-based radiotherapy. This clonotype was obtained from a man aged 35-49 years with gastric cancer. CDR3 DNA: TGTGCCAGCAGTGGCCCGGGACAGGCAAACTTAGGAAACACCATATATTTT. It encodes CASSGPGQANLGNTIYF.